This note documents a single TCR beta chain sequence. What it recognizes is unknown. Compared with germline, one end of the junction differs, possibly owing to a read error. Total RNA amounting to around 540 ng was the source from which TCR beta cDNA was made with a constant-region primer. Three rounds of nested multiplex PCR with slightly modified ARM-PCR produced TCR beta libraries. Forward primers for TRBV1-TRBV30 and a C-beta reverse primer served the first two PCR rounds, at 10 cycles each. TCRdb recomputed calls from the multiplex PCR reads with MiXCR, one row per CDR3 protein. Of about 75,000 distinct CDR3 sequences listed, approximately 62% are singletons. The data stem from a study of tumor-infiltrating lymphocytes in primary liver carcinoma. Study information: Staging placed the tumors at T1-T3 N0M0, and they measured about 4 to 10 cm across.

Per the germline V gene, CDR1 is LGHNT and CDR2 is FRNRAP. The CDR3 sequence is 12 residues long. Joint extraction of RNA and DNA used about 17-32 mg of bulk tissue that was unsorted. Study-wide points: Tumors reached a significantly greater top-250-clone fraction than blood did (p = 0.039). Reduced overlap was seen in tumor-adjacent and tumor-blood pairs versus tumor region pairs.

Sample: tumor-adjacent normal liver tissue. The J gene is TRBJ2-1, the V gene TRBV12-5; D remains ambiguous. The receptor was derived from a man aged 35 to 55 with primary liver carcinoma and hepatitis B virus infection. CDR3: CVSGLQWGEQFF. CDR3 coding DNA: TGTGTTAGTGGTCTCCAATGGGGTGAGCAGTTCTTC.